Each of the 23 T cell receptor beta chains below was sequenced from the same sample in a study of blood T cells in healthy people across ages. The use of a sample-barcoded 5' primer and a J-beta primer mix characterized a second PCR of about 6 to 11 cycles. One entry per CDR3 protein results from TCRdb running MiXCR on the 5' RACE reads. The table lists 730,000 or so distinct CDR3 sequences, 40% to 45% of them singletons. The specimen was blood. Receptors were obtained from an older man in good health.

The sample holds a few counts of this clonotype. This chain connects TRBV3-1 to TRBJ2-5, with 12 bases fitting TRBD1. With 3 bases clipped from V and 4 bases from J, the junction kept 6 bases outside the gene matches. Per the germline V gene, CDR1 is LGHDT and CDR2 is YNNKEL (reference sequence). This CDR3 spans 16 amino acids. The CDR3 coding sequence is TGTGCCAGCAGCCATCGGGACAGGGGGCGCCGAGAGACCCAGTACTTC. Amino acid sequence: CASSHRDRGRRETQYF.

This clonotype was seen a handful of times. A much larger clone sits a single nucleotide away, making a read error possible. The DNA for the CDR3 is TGTGCCATCAGTGAGGCGGGAGGTGAGCAGTACTTC. Its translation: CAISEAGGEQYF. The rearrangement uses TRBV10-3 and TRBJ2-5, with 8 bases that match TRBD2. CDR3 length equals 12 residues. The V gene's germline CDR1 is ENHRY and CDR2 SYGVKD. V gave up 2 bases and J gave up 11 bases; unmatched junction bases: 4.

This chain joins TRBV3-1 and TRBJ2-3; D possibly corresponds to TRBD2 (5 bases). CDR3 length: 15 amino acids. Trimming left V 2 bases short and J 2 bases short, with 11 bases between. Germline assignment: CDR1 LGHDT and CDR2 YNNKEL (reference sequence). The CDR3 loop is CASSQRAELTDTQYF. The CDR3 DNA reads TGTGCCAGCAGCCAAAGAGCGGAGCTCACAGATACGCAGTATTTT.

The chain recombines TRBV6-2 or TRBV6-3 with TRBJ2-2, with 10 bases that match TRBD2. There are 16 residues in the CDR3. The junction had 10 bases not matched to a gene; V was cut back by 7 bases and J by 5 bases. In germline, CDR1 is MNHEY, CDR2 SVGEGT. CDR3 protein: CASTQAGGDRTGELFF. The CDR3 nucleotides read TGTGCCAGCACTCAAGCGGGGGGGGACCGGACCGGGGAGCTGTTTTTT.

The chain uses TRBV20-1 and TRBJ2-5; 10 bases are a match to TRBD2. The CDR3 loop spans 15 amino acids. The V gene's germline CDR1 is DFQATT and CDR2 SNEGSKA (reference sequence). J lost 1 base, V lost 3 bases, and 5 bases had no gene match. The CDR3 nucleotides read TGCAGTGCTAGTACAAGCGGGAGGGGCCAAGAGACCCAGTACTTC. Encoded protein: CSASTSGRGQETQYF.

This clonotype has only a few counts. This rearrangement joins TRBV6-2 or TRBV6-3 to TRBJ2-5; 8 bases are a match to TRBD2. This CDR3 spans 16 amino acids. The J segment lost 3 bases and the V segment lost 2 bases, leaving 8 bases of the junction unmatched. Germline CDR1 MNHEY, CDR2 SVGEGT. The chain's CDR3 is CASSYLRGGLKETQYF. CDR3 sequence (DNA): TGTGCCAGCAGTTACCTCCGGGGGGGCCTCAAAGAGACCCAGTACTTC.

CDR3 in amino acids: CASSRTGKEETQYF. The CDR3 DNA follows: TGTGCCAGCAGCCGTACAGGGAAGGAAGAGACCCAGTACTTC. This chain joins TRBV12-3 or TRBV12-4 and TRBJ2-5, with TRBD1 as a possible D gene (6 bases). Trimming stripped 6 bases from V and 3 bases from J, with 14 bases between. This CDR3 contains 14 residues.

The CDR3 sequence is CASSPHGLRRSYNDEQFF. Here the CDR3 DNA reads TGTGCCAGCAGCCCCCATGGCCTCCGAAGGTCCTACAATGATGAGCAGTTCTTC. The chain uses TRBV6-2 or TRBV6-3 and TRBJ2-1; D remains unclear. Trimming took 6 bases from V and 8 from J, leaving 29 bases between them. The CDR3 is 18 amino acids. Germline V gives CDR1 MNHEY, CDR2 SVGEGT.

The chain recombines TRBV6-2 or TRBV6-3 with TRBJ2-3; either TRBD1 or TRBD2 may supply D (5 bases each). Trimming took 3 bases from V and 6 from J, leaving 16 bases between them. Per germline, CDR1 MNHEY and CDR2 SVGEGT. This CDR3 is built from 15 residues. The CDR3 DNA reads TGTGCCAGCAGTTATTCCGGGACGCCGGGGGATACGCAGTATTTT. Its translation: CASSYSGTPGDTQYF.

This clonotype was picked up many times. J is TRBJ1-2 and V is TRBV20-1; 7 nucleotides match TRBD1. Germline V gene sequence: CDR1 DFQATT, CDR2 SNEGSKA (reference sequence). This CDR3 has 12 residues. The CDR3 here is CSATGELYGYTF. The CDR3 nucleotides read TGCAGCGCCACAGGGGAACTCTATGGCTACACCTTC.

This clonotype has a handful of counts. The V and J genes are TRBV20-1 and TRBJ2-4; D unresolved. The CDR3 extends over 13 amino acids. The germline V and J ends were trimmed by 2 bases and 8 bases, with 13 bases remaining between them. Germline V CDR1 and CDR2: DFQATT, SNEGSKA (reference sequence). CDR3 in amino acids: CSARPSAWDIQYF. CDR3 nucleotides: TGCAGTGCTAGACCCTCAGCCTGGGACATTCAGTACTTC.

In regard to this clonotype: The junction differs from germline at one of its ends, possibly a read error. V usage is TRBV5-1 and J usage is TRBJ2-3; perhaps TRBD1 as D (5 bases). This CDR3 has 15 residues. Germline V gives CDR1 SGHRS, CDR2 YFSETQ. Here the CDR3 reads CASSLVDISTDTQYF. The CDR3 DNA follows: TGCGCCAGCAGCTTGGTGGACATTAGCACAGATACACAGTATTTT.

This clonotype was counted only a few times. The chain uses TRBV29-1 and TRBJ2-1; 11 nucleotides agree with TRBD2. After removal of 8 bases from V and 6 bases from J, the junction contained 9 bases not matched to a gene. CDR1 and CDR2 from the germline V gene are SQVTM and ANQGSEA. The length of the CDR3 is 14 residues. The CDR3 DNA reads TGCAGCTCCAGACTAGCGGGGAGGGTCAATGAGCAGTTCTTC. It codes for CSSRLAGRVNEQFF.

This clonotype was observed a few times. The chain has TRBV4-3 and TRBJ2-5; D may be TRBD2 (6 bases). Looked up from germline, CDR1 is LGHNA and CDR2 is YSLEER. Trimming left V 0 bases short and J 9 bases short, with 20 bases between. This CDR3 contains 16 residues. This CDR3 reads CASSQDPLGVGGAQYF. In nucleotides, the CDR3 is TGCGCCAGCAGCCAAGATCCCCTAGGGGTCGGCGGGGCCCAGTACTTC.

The table lists this clonotype with many counts. The CDR3 reads CSALSKETQYF. CDR3 nucleotide sequence: TGCAGTGCCCTCTCTAAAGAGACCCAGTACTTC. The J gene is TRBJ2-5, the V gene TRBV20-1; no reliable D call. The CDR3 is 11 residues long. Germline CDR1 is DFQATT and CDR2 is SNEGSKA (reference sequence). V lost 6 bases to trimming and J lost 3 bases, with 8 bases between them.

The chain employs TRBV28 and TRBJ2-6; D gene ambiguous. Germline values: CDR1 MDHEN, CDR2 SYDVKM. The CDR3 spans 12 residues. V lost 1 base to trimming and J lost 8 bases, with 3 bases between them. The CDR3 here is CASSLFSNVLTF. DNA of the CDR3: TGTGCCAGCAGTTTATTTTCCAACGTCCTGACTTTC.

This clonotype was found a few times. The J gene is TRBJ1-4, the V gene TRBV27; TRBD1 matches 7 bases. The CDR3 has 15 amino acids. V lost 5 bases, J lost 12 bases, and 15 bases stayed unmatched. The germline V gene has CDR1 MNHEY and CDR2 SMNVEV (reference sequence). The CDR3 sequence: CASSKWDSAVSQLFF. In DNA form, the CDR3 reads TGTGCCAGCAGTAAATGGGACAGCGCCGTCTCCCAACTGTTTTTT.

This clonotype has just one count. The V gene is TRBV12-3 or TRBV12-4, the J gene TRBJ2-7; TRBD2 matches at 8 bases. The J segment lost 7 bases and the V segment lost 5 bases, leaving 13 bases of the junction unmatched. There are 15 residues in the CDR3. The DNA for the CDR3 is TGTGCCAGCAGTCCCCGGACTAGCCCCGCGGGGGAGCAGTACTTC. Amino acids: CASSPRTSPAGEQYF.

This clonotype has a count of ten or more. CDR3 region: CAISESSGRNIQYF. DNA of the CDR3: TGTGCCATCAGTGAATCTAGCGGGAGAAACATTCAGTACTTC. The J gene is TRBJ2-4, the V gene TRBV10-3; 10 nucleotides agree with TRBD2. Losses at the gene ends were 3 bases for V and 6 bases for J; bases not matched to a gene: 2. CDR3 length: 14 residues. CDR1 and CDR2 (germline): ENHRY, SYGVKD.

In its sample, this clonotype was seen many times. The V call is TRBV29-1, the J call TRBJ2-7; the D gene is possibly TRBD2 (6 bases). The V and J ends lost 4 bases and 3 bases respectively, with 13 bases between them. Germline lookup yields CDR1 SQVTM and CDR2 ANQGSEA. CDR3 length equals 13 residues. CDR3 sequence (DNA): TGCAGCGTTGGGAGGGGCCGTTTCTACGAGCAGTACTTC. This encodes CSVGRGRFYEQYF.

This chain uses TRBV4-1 with TRBJ1-6, with D possibly matching TRBD1 (5 bases). This CDR3 has 16 amino acids. V dropped 2 bases and J dropped 5 bases, with 13 bases sitting between them. Germline CDR1 reads MGHRA; CDR2 reads YSYEKL. Here the CDR3 reads CASSQTPGRNNSPLHF. In DNA form, the CDR3 reads TGCGCCAGCAGCCAAACTCCGGGACGGAATAATTCACCCCTCCACTTT.

The chain has TRBV28 and TRBJ2-1; no clear D gene. CDR3 size: 15 residues. Trimming took off 5 bases at V and 0 bases at J, with 11 bases between the two ends. Per germline, CDR1 MDHEN and CDR2 SYDVKM. In nucleotides, the CDR3 is TGTGCCAGCAGTGCCCGAAGCCCCTCCTACAATGAGCAGTTCTTC. Translated, it gives CASSARSPSYNEQFF.

This clonotype was seen a handful of times. The J gene is TRBJ2-3, the V gene TRBV4-2; maybe TRBD2 (5 bases). CDR3 size: 17 residues. Trimming removed 1 base at V and 5 bases at J, with 19 bases between. The germline CDR1 and CDR2 sequences are LGHNA and YNFKEQ. CDR3 amino acids: CASSQGSDSRWLDTQYF. The CDR3 DNA reads as TGTGCCAGCAGCCAAGGGTCGGACTCCAGGTGGCTAGATACGCAGTATTTT.